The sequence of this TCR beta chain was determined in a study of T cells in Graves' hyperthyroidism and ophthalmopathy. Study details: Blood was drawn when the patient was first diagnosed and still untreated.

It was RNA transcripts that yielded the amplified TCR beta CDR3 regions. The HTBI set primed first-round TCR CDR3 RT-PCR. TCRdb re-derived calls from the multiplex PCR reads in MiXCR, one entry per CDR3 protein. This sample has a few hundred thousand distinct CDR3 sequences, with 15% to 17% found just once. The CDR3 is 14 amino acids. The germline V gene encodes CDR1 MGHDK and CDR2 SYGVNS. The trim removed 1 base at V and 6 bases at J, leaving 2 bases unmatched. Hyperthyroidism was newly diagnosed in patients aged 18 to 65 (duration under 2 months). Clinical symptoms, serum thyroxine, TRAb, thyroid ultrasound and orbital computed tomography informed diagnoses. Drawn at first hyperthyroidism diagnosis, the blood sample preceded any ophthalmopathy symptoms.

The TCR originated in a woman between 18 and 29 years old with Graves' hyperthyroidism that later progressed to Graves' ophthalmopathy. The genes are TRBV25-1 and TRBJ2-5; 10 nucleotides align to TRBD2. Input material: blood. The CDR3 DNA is TGTGCCAGCAGTGAATCTAGCGGGAGACAGACCCAGTACTTC. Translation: CASSESSGRQTQYF.